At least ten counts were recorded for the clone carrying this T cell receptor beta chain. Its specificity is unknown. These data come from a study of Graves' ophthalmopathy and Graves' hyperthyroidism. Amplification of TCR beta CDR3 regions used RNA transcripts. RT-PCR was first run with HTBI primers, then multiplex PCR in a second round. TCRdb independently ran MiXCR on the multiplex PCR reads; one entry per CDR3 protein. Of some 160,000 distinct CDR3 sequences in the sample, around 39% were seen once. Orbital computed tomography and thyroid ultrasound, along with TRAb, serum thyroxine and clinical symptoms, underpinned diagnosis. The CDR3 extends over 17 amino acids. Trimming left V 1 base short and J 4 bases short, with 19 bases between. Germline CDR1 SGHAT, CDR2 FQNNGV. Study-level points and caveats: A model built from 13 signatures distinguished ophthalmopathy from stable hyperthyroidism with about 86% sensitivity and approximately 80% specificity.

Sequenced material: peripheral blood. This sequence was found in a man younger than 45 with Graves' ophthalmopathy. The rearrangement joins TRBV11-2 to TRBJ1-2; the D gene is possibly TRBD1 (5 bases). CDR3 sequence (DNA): TGTGCCAGCAGCTTAGTTGGGGGGTCAACAGATCCCTATGGCTACACCTTC. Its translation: CASSLVGGSTDPYGYTF.